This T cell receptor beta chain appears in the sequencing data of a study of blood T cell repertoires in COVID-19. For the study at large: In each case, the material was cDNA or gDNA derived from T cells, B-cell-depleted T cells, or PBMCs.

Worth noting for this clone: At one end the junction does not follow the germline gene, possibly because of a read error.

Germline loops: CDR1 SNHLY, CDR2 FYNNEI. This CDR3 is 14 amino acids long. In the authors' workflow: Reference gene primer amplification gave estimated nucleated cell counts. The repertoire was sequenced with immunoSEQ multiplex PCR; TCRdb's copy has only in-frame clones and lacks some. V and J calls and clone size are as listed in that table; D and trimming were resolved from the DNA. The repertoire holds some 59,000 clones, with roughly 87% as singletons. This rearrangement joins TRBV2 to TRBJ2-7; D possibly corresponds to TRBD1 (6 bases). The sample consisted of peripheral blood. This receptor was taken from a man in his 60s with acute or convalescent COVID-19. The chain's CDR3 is CASSEDRLPYEQYF. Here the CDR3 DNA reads TGTGCCAGCAGCGAAGACAGGCTCCCCTACGAGCAGTACTTC.